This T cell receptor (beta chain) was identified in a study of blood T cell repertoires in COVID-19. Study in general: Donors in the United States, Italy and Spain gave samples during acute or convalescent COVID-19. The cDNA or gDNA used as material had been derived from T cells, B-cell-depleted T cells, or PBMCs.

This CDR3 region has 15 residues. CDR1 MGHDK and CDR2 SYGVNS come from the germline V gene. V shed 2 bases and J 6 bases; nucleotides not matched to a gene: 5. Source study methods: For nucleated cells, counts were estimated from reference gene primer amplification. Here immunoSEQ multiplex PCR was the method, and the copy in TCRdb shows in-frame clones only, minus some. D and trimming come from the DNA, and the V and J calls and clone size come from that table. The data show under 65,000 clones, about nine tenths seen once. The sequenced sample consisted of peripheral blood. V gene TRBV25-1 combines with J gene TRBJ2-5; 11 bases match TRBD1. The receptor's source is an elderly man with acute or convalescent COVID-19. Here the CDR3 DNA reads TGTGCCAGCAGTGAACCCGGGACAGGGGGGCAGACCCAGTACTTC. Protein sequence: CASSEPGTGGQTQYF.